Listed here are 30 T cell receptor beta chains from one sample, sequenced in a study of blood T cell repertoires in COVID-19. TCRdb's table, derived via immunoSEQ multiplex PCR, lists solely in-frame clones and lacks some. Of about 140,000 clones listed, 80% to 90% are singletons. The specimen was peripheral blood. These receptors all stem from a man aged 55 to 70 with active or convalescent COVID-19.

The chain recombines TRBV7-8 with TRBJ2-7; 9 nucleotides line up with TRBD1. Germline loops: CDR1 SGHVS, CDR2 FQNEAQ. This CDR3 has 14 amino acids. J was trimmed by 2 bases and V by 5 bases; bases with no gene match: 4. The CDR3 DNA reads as TGTGCCAGCAGCGTCCGGGACAGGGCCTACGAGCAGTACTTC. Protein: CASSVRDRAYEQYF. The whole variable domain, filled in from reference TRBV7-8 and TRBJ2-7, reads GAGVSQSPRYKVAKRGQDVALRCDPISGHVSLFWYQQALGQGPEFLTYFQNEAQLDKSGLPSDRFFAERPEGSVSTLKIQRTQQEDSAVYLCASSVRDRAYEQYFGPGTRLTVT.

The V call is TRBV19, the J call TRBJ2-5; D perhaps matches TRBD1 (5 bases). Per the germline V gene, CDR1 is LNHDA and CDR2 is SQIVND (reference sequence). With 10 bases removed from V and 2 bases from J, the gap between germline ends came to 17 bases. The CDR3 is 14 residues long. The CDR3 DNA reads TGTGCCACCAATCCCCAGGGTTGGCAAGAGACCCAGTACTTC. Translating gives CATNPQGWQETQYF.

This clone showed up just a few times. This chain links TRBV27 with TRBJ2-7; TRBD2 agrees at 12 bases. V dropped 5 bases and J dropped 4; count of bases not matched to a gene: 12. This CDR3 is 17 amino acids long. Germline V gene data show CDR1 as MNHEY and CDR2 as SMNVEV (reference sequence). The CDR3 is CASSPRGLAGPLYEQYV. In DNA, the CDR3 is TGTGCCAGCAGTCCACGCGGACTAGCGGGACCTCTATACGAGCAGTACGTC.

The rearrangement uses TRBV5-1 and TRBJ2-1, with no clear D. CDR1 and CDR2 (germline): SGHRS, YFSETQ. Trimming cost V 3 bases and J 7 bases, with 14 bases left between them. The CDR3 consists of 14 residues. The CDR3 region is CASSSGSRHNEQFF. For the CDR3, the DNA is TGCGCCAGCAGCTCAGGAAGCCGTCATAATGAGCAGTTCTTC.

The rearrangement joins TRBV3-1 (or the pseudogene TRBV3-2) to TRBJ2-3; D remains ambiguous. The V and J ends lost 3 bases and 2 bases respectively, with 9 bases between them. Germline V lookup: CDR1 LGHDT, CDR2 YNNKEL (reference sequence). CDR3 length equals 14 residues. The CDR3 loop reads CASSHTVDTDTQYF. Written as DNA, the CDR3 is TGTGCCAGCAGCCACACAGTGGACACAGATACGCAGTATTTT.

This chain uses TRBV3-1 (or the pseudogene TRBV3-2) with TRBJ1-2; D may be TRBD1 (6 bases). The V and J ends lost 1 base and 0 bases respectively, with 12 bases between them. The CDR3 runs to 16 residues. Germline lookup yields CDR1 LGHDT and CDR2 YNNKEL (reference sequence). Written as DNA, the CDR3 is TGTGCCAGCAGCCAAGGCCGACAGGAAACTAACTATGGCTACACCTTC. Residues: CASSQGRQETNYGYTF.

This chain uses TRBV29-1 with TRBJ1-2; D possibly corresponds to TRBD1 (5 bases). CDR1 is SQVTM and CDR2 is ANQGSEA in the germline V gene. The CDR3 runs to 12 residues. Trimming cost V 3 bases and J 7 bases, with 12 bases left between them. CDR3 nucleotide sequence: TGCAGCGTTGATGGGGCGGAGATTGGCTACACCTTC. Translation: CSVDGAEIGYTF.

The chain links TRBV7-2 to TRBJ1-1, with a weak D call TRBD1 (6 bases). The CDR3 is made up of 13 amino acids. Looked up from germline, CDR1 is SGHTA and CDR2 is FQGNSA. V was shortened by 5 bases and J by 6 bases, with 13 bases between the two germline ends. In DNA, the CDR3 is TGTGCCAGCAGCGTCCGGACAGAGGCTGAAGCTTTCTTT. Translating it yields CASSVRTEAEAFF.

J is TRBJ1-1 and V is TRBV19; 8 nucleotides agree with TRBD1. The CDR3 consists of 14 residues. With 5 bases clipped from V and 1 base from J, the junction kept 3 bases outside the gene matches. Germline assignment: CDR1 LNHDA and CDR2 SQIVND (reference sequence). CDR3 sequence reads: CASSWDRTNTEAFF. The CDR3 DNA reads TGTGCCAGTAGTTGGGACAGGACGAACACTGAAGCTTTCTTT.

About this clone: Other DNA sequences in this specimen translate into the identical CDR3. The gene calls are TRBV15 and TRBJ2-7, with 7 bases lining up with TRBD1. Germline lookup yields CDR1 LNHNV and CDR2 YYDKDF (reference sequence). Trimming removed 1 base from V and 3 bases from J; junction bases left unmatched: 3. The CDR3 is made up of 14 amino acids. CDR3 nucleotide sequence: TGTGCCACCAGCAGAGGACAGGGATACTACGAGCAGTACTTC. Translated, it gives CATSRGQGYYEQYF.

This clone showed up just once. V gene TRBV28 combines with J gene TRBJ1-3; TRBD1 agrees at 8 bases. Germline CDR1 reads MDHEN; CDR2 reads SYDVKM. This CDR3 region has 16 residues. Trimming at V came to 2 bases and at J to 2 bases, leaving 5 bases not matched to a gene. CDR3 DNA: TGTGCCAGCAGTTTACTCCAGGGGGCGCCTGGAAACACCATATATTTT. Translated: CASSLLQGAPGNTIYF.

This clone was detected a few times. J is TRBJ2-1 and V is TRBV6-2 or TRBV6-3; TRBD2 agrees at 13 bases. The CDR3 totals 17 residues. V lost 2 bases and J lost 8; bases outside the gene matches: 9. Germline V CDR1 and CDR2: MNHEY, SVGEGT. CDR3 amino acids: CASSYPATSGGNDEQFF. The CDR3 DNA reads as TGTGCCAGCAGTTACCCCGCGACTAGCGGGGGGAATGATGAGCAGTTCTTC.

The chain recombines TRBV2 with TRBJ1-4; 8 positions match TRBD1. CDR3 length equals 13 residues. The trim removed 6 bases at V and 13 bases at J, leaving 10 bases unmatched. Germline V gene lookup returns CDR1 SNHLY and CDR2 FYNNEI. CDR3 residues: CASSVPGQVPLFF. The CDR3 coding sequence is TGTGCCAGCAGCGTCCCGGGACAGGTACCACTGTTTTTT.

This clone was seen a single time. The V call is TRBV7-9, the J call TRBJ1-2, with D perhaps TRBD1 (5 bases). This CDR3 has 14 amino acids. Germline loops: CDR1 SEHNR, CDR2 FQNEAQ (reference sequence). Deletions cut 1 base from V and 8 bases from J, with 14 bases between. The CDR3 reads CASSLVDSRTGYTF. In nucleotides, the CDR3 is TGTGCCAGCAGCTTAGTAGACAGTCGAACGGGCTACACCTTC.

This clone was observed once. CDR3: CASSYSIQGFYGYTF. The CDR3 region has the DNA TGTGCCAGCAGTTACTCGATACAGGGGTTCTATGGCTACACCTTC. V is TRBV6-5 and J is TRBJ1-2, with 7 bases matching TRBD1. In germline, CDR1 is MNHEY, CDR2 SVGAGI. V lost 0 bases, J lost 4 bases, and 5 bases stayed unmatched. The CDR3 spans 15 residues.

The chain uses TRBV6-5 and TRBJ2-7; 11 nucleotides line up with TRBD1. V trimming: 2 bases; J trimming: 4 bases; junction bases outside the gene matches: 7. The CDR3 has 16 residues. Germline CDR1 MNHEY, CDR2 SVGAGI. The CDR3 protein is CASSYRLGTGGYEQYF. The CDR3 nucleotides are TGTGCCAGCAGTTACCGTCTCGGGACAGGGGGTTACGAGCAGTACTTC.

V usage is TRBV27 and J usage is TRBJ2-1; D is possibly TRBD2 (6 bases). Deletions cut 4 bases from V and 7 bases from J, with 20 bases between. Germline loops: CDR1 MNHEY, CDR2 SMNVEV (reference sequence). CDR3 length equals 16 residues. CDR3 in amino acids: CASSSGERTMRNEQFF. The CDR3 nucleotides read TGTGCCAGCAGTTCGGGGGAACGCACGATGCGGAATGAGCAGTTCTTC.

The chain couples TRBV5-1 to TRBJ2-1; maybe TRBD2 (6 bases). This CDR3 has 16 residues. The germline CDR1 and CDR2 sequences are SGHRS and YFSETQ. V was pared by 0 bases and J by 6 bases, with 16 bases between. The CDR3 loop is CASSLVRGTTSNEQFF. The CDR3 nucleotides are TGCGCCAGCAGCTTGGTTCGGGGGACCACATCCAATGAGCAGTTCTTC.

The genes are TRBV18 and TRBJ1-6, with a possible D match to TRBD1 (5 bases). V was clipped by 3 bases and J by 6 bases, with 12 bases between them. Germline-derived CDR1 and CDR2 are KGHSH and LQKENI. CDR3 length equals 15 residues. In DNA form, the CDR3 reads TGTGCCAGCTCACCGCGGGGGGACGTTAATTCACCCCTCCACTTT. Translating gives CASSPRGDVNSPLHF.

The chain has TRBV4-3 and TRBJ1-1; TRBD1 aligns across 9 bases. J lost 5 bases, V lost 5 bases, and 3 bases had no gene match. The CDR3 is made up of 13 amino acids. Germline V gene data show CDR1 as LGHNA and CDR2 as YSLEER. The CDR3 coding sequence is TGCGCCAGCAGCACAGGGGGCTGGACTGAAGCTTTCTTT. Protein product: CASSTGGWTEAFF.

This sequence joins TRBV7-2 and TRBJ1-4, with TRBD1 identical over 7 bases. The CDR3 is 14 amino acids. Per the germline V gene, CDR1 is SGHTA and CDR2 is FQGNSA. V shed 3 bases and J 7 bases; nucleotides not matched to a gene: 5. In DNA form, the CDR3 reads TGTGCCAGCAGCTTCACAGGGGTGGGTGAAAAACTGTTTTTT. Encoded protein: CASSFTGVGEKLFF.

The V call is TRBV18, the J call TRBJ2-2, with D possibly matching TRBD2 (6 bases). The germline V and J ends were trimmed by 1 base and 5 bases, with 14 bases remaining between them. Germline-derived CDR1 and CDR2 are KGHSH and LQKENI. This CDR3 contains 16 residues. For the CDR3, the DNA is TGTGCCAGCTCACCACGTAGCGGAATGGGGACCGGGGAGCTGTTTTTT. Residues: CASSPRSGMGTGELFF.

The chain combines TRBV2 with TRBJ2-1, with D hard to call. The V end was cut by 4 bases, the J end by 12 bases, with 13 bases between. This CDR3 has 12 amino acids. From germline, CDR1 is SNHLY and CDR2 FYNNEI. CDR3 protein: CASSGSGVGQFF. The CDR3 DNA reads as TGTGCCAGCAGTGGATCGGGTGTGGGGCAGTTCTTC.

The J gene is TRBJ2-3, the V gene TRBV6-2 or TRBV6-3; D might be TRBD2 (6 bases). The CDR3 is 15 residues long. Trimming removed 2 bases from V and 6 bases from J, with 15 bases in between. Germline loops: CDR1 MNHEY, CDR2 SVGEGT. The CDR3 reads CASSYPAGPADTQYF. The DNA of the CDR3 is TGTGCCAGCAGTTACCCAGCGGGTCCCGCCGATACGCAGTATTTT.

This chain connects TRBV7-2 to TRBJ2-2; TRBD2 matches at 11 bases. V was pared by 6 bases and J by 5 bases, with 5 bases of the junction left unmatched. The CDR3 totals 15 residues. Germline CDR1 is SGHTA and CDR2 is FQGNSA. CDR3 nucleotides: TGTGCCAGCAGTTCGGGACTAGCGGTTACCGGGGAGCTGTTTTTT. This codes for CASSSGLAVTGELFF.

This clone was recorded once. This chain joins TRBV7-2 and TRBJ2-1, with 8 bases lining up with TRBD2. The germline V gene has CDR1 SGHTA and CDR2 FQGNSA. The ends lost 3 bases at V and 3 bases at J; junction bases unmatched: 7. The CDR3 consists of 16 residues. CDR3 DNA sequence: TGTGCCAGCAGCTTCATTACTAGCGGAATCTACAATGAGCAGTTCTTC. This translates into CASSFITSGIYNEQFF. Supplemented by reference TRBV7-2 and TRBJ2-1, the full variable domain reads GAGVSQSPSNKVTEKGKDVELRCDPISGHTALYWYRQSLGQGLEFLIYFQGNSAPDKSGLPSDRFSAERTGGSVSTLTIQRTQQEDSAVYLCASSFITSGIYNEQFFGPGTRLTVL.

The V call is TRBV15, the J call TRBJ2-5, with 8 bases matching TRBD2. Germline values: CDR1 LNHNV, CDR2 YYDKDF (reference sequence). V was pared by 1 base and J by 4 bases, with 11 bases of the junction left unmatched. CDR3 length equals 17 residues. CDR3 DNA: TGTGCCACCAGCAGAGCCGGACTAGCTGCAACCCGAGAGACCCAGTACTTC. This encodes CATSRAGLAATRETQYF.

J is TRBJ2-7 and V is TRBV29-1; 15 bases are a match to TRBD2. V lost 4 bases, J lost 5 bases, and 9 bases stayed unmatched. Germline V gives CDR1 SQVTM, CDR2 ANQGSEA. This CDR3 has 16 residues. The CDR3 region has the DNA TGCAGCGTTGCCCGGACTAGCGGGGGGGCTTTAAACGAGCAGTACTTC. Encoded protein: CSVARTSGGALNEQYF.

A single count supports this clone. CDR3 protein: CASTQSTDTQYF. The CDR3 DNA reads TGTGCCAGCACCCAGTCCACAGATACGCAGTATTTT. The V and J genes are TRBV11-2 and TRBJ2-3; no clear D. The CDR3 sequence is 12 residues long. V shed 7 bases and J shed 2 bases, with 7 bases lying between them. CDR1 SGHAT and CDR2 FQNNGV come from the germline V gene.

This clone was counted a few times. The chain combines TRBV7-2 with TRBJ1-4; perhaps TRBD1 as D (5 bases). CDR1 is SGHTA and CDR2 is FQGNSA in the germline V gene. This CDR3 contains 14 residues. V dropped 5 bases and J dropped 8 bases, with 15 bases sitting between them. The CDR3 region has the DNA TGTGCCAGCAGCGAAGTCGGGGGGGTGGAAAAACTGTTTTTT. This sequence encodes CASSEVGGVEKLFF.